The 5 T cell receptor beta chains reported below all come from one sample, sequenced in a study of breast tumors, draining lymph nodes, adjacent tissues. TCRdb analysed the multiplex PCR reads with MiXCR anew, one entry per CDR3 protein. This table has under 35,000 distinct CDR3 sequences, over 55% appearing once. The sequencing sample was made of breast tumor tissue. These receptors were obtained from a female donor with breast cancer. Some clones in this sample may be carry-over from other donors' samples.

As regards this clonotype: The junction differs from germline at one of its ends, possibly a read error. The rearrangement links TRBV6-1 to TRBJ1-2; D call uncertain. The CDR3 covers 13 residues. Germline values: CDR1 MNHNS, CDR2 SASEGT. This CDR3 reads CASSVGSVVGYTF. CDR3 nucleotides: TGCGCCAGCAGTGTTGGCAGCGTGGTCGGCTACACCTTC.

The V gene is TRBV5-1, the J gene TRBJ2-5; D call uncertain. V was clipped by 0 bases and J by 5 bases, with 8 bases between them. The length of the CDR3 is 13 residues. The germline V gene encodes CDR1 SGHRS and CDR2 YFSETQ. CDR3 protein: CASSLAGAETQYF. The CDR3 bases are TGCGCCAGCAGCTTGGCCGGTGCTGAGACCCAGTACTTC.

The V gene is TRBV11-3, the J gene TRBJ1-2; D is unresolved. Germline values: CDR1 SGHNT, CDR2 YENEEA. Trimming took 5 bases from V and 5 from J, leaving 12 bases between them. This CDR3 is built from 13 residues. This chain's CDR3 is CASSPDIKYGYTF. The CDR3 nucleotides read TGTGCCAGCAGCCCCGACATTAAGTATGGCTACACCTTC.

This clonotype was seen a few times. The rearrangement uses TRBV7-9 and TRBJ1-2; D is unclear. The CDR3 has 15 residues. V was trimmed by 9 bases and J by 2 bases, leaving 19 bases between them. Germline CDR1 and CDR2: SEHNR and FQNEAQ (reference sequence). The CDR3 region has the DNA TGTGCCAGTACGCCGTGGGCTACGGAAAACTATGGCTACACCTTC. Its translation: CASTPWATENYGYTF.

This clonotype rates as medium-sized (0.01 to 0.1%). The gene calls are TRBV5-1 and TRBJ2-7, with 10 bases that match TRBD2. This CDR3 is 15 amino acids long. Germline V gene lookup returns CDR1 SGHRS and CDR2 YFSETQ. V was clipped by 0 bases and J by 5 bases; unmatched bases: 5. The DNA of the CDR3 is TGCGCCAGCAGCTTGGTGGCTAGCGGGAGAAACGAGCAGTACTTC. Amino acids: CASSLVASGRNEQYF.